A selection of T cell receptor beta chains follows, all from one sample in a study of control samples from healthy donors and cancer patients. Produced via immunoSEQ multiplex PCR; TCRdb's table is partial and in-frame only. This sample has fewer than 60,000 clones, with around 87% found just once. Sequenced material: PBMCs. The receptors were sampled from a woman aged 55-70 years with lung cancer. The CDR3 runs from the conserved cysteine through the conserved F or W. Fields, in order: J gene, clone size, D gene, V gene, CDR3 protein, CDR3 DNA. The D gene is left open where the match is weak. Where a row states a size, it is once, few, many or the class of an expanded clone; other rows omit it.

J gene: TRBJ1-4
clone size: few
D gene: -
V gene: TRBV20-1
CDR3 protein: CSASNEKLFF
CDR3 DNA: TGCAGTGCTAGTAATGAAAAACTGTTTTTT

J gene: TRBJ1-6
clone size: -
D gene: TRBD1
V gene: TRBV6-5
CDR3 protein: CASSTGGSSPLHF
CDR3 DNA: TGTGCCAGCAGTACAGGGGGCAGTTCACCCCTCCACTTT

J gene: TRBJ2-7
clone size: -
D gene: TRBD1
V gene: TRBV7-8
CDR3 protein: CASSIGTGGPYEQYF
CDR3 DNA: TGTGCCAGCAGCATAGGGACAGGGGGCCCCTACGAGCAGTACTTC

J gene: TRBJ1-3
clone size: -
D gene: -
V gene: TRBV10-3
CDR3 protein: CAISFKGSGNTIYF
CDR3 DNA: TGTGCCATCAGTTTCAAAGGCTCTGGAAACACCATATATTTT

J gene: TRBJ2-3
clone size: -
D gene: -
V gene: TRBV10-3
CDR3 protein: CAISEARDADTQYF
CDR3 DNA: TGTGCCATCAGTGAGGCCAGGGACGCAGATACGCAGTATTTT

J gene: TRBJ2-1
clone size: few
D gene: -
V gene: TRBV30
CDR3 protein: CAWSEGVSYNEQFF
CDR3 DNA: TGTGCCTGGAGTGAGGGAGTATCGTACAATGAGCAGTTCTTC

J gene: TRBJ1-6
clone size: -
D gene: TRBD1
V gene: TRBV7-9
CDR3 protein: CASSPGQGNSPLHF
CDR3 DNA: TGTGCCAGCAGCCCAGGACAGGGTAATTCACCCCTCCACTTT

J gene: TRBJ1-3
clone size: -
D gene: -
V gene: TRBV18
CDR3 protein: CASSPQGGRGNTIYF
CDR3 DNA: TGTGCCAGCTCACCACAGGGGGGACGAGGAAACACCATATATTTT

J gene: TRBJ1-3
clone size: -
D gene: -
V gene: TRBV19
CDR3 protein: CASRPPGLGNTIYF
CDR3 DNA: TGTGCCAGTAGGCCCCCAGGACTTGGAAACACCATATATTTT

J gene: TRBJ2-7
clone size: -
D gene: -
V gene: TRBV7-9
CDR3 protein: CASSFIPAFGAAYEQYF
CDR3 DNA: TGTGCCAGCAGCTTTATCCCCGCTTTTGGCGCAGCCTACGAGCAGTACTTC

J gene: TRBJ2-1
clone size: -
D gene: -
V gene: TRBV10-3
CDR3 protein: CAIAGLYNEQFF
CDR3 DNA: TGTGCCATCGCGGGTCTTTACAATGAGCAGTTCTTC

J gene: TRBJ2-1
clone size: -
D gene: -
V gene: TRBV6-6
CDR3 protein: CASRPWRGLHNEQFF
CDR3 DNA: TGTGCCAGCAGACCATGGAGGGGGCTCCACAATGAGCAGTTCTTC

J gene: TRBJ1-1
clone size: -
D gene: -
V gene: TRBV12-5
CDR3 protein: CASRGSAGVEAFF
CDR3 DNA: TGTGCTAGTAGGGGATCTGCGGGGGTTGAAGCTTTCTTT

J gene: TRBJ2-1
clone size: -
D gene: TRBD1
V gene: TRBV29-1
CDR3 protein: CSSDRSNEQFF
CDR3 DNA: TGCAGCTCGGACAGGTCCAATGAGCAGTTCTTC

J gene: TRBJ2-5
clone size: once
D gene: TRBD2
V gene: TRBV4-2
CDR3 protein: CASSSGTSHQETQYF
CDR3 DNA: TGTGCCAGCAGCTCCGGGACTAGCCACCAAGAGACCCAGTACTTC

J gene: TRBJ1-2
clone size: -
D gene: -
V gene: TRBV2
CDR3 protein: CASRWTANYGYTF
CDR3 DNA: TGTGCCAGCAGATGGACAGCTAACTATGGCTACACCTTC

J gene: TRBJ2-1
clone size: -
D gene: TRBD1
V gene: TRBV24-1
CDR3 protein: CATSDLGLGQGEFF
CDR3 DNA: TGTGCCACCAGTGATCTGGGACTGGGACAGGGAGAGTTCTTC

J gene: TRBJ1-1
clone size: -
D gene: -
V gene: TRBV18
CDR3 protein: CASSPIPVQVNTEAFF
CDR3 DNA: TGTGCCAGCTCACCTATACCGGTACAGGTGAACACTGAAGCTTTCTTT

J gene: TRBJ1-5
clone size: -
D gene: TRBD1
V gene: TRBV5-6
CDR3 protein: CASSFSRTGGDDNQPQHF
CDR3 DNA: TGTGCCAGCAGCTTCTCAAGGACAGGGGGCGATGACAATCAGCCCCAGCATTTT

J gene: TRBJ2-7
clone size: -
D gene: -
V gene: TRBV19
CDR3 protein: CASSARTSEQYF
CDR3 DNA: TGTGCCAGTAGTGCCCGGACATCCGAGCAGTACTTC

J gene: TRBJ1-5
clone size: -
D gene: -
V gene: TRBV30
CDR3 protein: CAWRGLPGEPQHF
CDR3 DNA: TGTGCCTGGAGAGGACTGCCTGGGGAGCCCCAGCATTTT

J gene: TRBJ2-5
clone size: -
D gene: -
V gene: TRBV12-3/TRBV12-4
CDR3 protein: CASSRDSGTQYF
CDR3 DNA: TGTGCCAGCAGCCGGGATAGCGGGACCCAGTACTTC

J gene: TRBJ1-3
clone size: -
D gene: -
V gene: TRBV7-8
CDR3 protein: CASSPRTAQISGNTIYF
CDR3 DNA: TGTGCCAGCAGCCCGAGGACAGCTCAGATCTCTGGAAACACCATATATTTT

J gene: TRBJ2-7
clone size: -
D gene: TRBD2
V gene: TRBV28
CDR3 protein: CASSSRWTSGSYEQYF
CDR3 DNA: TGTGCCAGCAGCTCCCGATGGACTAGCGGCTCCTACGAGCAGTACTTC

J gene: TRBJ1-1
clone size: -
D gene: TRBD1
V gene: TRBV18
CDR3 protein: CASSLKTGGGTEAFF
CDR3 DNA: TGTGCCAGCTCACTAAAAACAGGGGGGGGCACTGAAGCTTTCTTT

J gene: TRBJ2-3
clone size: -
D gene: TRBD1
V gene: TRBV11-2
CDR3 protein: CASSYRTGGTDTQYF
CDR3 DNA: TGTGCCAGCAGCTACAGGACAGGGGGCACAGATACGCAGTATTTT

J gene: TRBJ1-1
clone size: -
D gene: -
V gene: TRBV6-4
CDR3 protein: CASSEHLSTEAFF
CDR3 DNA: TGTGCCAGCAGTGAACACTTGTCCACTGAAGCTTTCTTT

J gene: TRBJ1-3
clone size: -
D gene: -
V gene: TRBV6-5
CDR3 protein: CASTPSGNTIYF
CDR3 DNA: TGTGCCAGCACCCCCTCTGGAAACACCATATATTTT

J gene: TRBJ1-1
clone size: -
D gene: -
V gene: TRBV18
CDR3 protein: CASSPPGLRGGNTEAFF
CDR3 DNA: TGTGCCAGCTCACCACCAGGTTTGAGAGGTGGAAACACTGAAGCTTTCTTT

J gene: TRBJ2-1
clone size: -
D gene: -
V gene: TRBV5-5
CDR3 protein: CASSLVLGQVKLNEQFF
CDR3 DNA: TGTGCCAGCAGCTTGGTGTTAGGGCAGGTTAAACTCAATGAGCAGTTCTTC

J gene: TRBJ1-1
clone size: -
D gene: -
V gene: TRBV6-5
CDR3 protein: CASNDFNSWNTEAFF
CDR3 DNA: TGTGCCAGCAACGACTTCAACTCGTGGAACACTGAAGCTTTCTTT

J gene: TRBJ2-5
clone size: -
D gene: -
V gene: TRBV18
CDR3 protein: CASSPRYAEETQYF
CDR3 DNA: TGTGCCAGCTCACCACGGTACGCGGAAGAGACCCAGTACTTC

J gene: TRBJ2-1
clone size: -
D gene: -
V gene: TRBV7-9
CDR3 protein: CASSFSVNEQFF
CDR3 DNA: TGTGCCAGCAGCTTTAGCGTGAATGAGCAGTTCTTC

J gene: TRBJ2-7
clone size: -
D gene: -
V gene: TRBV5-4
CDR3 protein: CASSLRSLTYEQYF
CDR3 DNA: TGTGCCAGCAGCTTAAGGAGCCTTACCTACGAGCAGTACTTC

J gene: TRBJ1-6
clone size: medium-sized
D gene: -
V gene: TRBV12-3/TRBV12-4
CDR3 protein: CASSGEDSPLHF
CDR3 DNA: TGTGCCAGCAGTGGGGAGGATTCACCCCTCCACTTT

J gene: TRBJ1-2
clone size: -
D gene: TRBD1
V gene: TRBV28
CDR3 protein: CASSSQGANYGYTF
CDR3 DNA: TGTGCCAGCAGCTCACAGGGGGCGAACTATGGCTACACCTTC

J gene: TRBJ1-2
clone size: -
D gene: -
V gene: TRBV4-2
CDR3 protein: CASSQEDGYTF
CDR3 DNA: TGTGCCAGCAGCCAAGAGGACGGCTACACCTTC

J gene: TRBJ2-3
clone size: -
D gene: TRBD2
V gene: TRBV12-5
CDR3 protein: CASCADPGLAGGRSDTQYF
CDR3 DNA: TGTGCTAGCTGCGCGGACCCGGGACTAGCGGGGGGGCGATCGGATACGCAGTATTTT

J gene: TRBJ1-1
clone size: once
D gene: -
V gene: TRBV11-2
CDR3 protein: CASSLGLGGIGTEAFF
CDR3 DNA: TGTGCCAGCAGCTTGGGCTTAGGTGGGATCGGGACTGAAGCTTTCTTT

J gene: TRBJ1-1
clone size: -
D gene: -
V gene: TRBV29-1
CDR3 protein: CSVLRGENTEAFF
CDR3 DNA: TGCAGCGTTTTAAGGGGGGAAAACACTGAAGCTTTCTTT